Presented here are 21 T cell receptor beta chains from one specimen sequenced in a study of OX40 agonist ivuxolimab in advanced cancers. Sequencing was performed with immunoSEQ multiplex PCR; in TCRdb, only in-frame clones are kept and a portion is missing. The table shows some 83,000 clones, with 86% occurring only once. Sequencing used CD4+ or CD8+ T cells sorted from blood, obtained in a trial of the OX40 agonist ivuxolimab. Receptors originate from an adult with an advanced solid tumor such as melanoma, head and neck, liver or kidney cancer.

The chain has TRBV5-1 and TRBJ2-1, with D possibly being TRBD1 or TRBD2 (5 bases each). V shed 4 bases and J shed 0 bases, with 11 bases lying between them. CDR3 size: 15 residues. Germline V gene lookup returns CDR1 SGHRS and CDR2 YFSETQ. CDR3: CASSGGRSSYNEQFF. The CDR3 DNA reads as TGCGCCAGCAGCGGGGGACGGAGCTCCTACAATGAGCAGTTCTTC.

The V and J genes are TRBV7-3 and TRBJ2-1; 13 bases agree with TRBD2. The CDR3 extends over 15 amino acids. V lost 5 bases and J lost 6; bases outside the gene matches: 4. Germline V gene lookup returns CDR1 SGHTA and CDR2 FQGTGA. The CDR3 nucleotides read TGTGCCAGCAGCCCCCGACTAGCGGGGGGCAATGAGCAGTTCTTC. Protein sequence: CASSPRLAGGNEQFF.

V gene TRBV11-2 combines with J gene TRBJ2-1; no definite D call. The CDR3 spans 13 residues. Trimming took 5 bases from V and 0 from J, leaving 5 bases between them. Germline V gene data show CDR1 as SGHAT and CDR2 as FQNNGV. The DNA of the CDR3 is TGTGCCAGCAGCCCCAGCTCCTACAATGAGCAGTTCTTC. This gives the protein CASSPSSYNEQFF.

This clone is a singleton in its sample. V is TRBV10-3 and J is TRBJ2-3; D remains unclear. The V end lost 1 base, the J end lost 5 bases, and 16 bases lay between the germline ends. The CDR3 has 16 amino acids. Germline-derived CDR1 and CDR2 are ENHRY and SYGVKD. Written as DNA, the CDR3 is TGTGCCATCAGTGAGTATGGCAGCTCCGCCGGAGATACGCAGTATTTT. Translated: CAISEYGSSAGDTQYF.

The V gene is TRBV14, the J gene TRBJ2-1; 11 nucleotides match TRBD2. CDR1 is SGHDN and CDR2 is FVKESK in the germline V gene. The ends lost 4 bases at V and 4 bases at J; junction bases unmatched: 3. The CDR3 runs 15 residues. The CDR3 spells CASSPLAGGYNEQFF. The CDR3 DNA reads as TGTGCCAGCAGCCCCCTAGCGGGGGGATACAATGAGCAGTTCTTC.

The CDR3 is CASSLVGDEQFF. CDR3 sequence (DNA): TGTGCCAGCAGCTTAGTGGGGGATGAGCAGTTCTTC. This rearrangement joins TRBV7-9 to TRBJ2-1; the D gene could be TRBD1 or TRBD2 (5 bases each). Germline loops: CDR1 SEHNR, CDR2 FQNEAQ (reference sequence). The CDR3 sequence is 12 residues long. V shed 1 base and J shed 8 bases, with 6 bases lying between them.

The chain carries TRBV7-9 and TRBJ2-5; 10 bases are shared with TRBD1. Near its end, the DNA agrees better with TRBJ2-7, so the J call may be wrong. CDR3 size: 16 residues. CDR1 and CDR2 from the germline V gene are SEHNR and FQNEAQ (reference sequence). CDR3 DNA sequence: TGTGCCAGCAGCCACAATCTGGGACAGGGGACCTACGAGCAGTACTTC. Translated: CASSHNLGQGTYEQYF.

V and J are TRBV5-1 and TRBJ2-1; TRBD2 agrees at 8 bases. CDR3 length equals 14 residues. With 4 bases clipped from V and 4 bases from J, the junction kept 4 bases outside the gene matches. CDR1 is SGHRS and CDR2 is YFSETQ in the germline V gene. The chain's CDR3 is CASSVGLAYNEQFF. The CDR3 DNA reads TGCGCCAGCAGCGTAGGACTAGCTTACAATGAGCAGTTCTTC.

CDR3 amino acids: CASSQAVRGRGKRYGYTF. In DNA, the CDR3 is TGCGCCAGCAGCCAAGCCGTCCGGGGCAGGGGGAAGCGCTATGGCTACACCTTC. This rearrangement joins TRBV4-1 to TRBJ1-2; 7 positions match TRBD1. This CDR3 has 18 residues. Germline trimming cut 1 base from V and 4 bases from J; bases unmatched to any gene: 15. In germline, CDR1 is MGHRA, CDR2 YSYEKL.

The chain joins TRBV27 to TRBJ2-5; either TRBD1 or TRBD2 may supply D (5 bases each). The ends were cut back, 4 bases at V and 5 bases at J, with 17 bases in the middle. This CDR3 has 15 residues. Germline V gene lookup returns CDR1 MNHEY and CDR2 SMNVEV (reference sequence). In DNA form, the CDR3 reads TGTGCCAGCAGTTCCCGCCTGGGGGATCGGGAGACCCAGTACTTC. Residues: CASSSRLGDRETQYF.

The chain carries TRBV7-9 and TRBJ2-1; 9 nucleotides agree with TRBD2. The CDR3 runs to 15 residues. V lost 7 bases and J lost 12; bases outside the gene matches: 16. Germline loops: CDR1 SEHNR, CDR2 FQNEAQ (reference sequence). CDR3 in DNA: TGTGCCAGCACCTCCATAGCGGGGGCCCCCGGGAGGCAGTTCTTC. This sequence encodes CASTSIAGAPGRQFF.

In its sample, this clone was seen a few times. CDR3 in amino acids: CAISRSHLPGQETQYF. CDR3 bases: TGTGCCATCTCCCGAAGCCATCTCCCAGGGCAAGAGACCCAGTACTTC. This rearrangement joins TRBV10-3 to TRBJ2-5; D possibly corresponds to TRBD1 (5 bases). The CDR3 covers 16 residues. Germline V lookup: CDR1 ENHRY, CDR2 SYGVKD. V gave up 8 bases and J gave up 2 bases, with 21 bases separating them.

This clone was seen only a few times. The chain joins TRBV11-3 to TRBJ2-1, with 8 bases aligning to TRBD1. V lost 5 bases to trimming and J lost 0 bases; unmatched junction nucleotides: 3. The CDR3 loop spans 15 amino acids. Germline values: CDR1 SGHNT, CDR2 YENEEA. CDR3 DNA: TGTGCCAGCAGCCCAGGGACAGGCTCCTACAATGAGCAGTTCTTC. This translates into CASSPGTGSYNEQFF.

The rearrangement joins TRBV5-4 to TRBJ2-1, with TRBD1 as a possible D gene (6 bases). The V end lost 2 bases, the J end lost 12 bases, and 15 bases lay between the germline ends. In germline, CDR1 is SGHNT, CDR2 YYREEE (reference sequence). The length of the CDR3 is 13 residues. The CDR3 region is CASSLGGNPLQFF. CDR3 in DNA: TGTGCCAGCAGCTTAGGGGGAAATCCCTTGCAGTTCTTC.

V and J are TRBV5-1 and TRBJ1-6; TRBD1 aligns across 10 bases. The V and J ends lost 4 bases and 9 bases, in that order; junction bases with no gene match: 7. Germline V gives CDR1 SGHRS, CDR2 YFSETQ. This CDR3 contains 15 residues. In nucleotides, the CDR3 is TGCGCCAGCAGCCGTGGACAGGGGGTGGTTTCACCCCTCCACTTT. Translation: CASSRGQGVVSPLHF.

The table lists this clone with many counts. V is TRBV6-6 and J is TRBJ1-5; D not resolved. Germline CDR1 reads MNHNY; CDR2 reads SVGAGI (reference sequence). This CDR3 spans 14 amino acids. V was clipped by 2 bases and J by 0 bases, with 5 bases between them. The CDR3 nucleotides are TGTGCCAGCAGTTACGTGAATAGCAATCAGCCCCAGCATTTT. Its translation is CASSYVNSNQPQHF.

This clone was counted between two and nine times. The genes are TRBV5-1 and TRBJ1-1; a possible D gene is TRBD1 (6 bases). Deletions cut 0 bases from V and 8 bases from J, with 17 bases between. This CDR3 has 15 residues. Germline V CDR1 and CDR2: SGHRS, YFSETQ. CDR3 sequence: CASSLEGGPGREAFF. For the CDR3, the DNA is TGCGCCAGCAGCTTGGAGGGGGGACCCGGCCGGGAAGCTTTCTTT.

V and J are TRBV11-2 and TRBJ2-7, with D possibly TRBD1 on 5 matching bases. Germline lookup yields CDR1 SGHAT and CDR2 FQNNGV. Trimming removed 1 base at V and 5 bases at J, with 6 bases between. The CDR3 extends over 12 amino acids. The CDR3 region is CASSLAGNEQYF. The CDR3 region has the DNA TGTGCCAGCAGCTTAGCAGGGAACGAGCAGTACTTC.

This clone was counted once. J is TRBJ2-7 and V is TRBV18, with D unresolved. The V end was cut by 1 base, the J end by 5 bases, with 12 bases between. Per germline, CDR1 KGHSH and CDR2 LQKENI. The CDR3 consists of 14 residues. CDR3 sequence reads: CASSPRAGTDEQYF. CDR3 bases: TGTGCCAGCTCACCACGAGCAGGCACCGACGAGCAGTACTTC.

This CDR3 reads CASSASPQPNYGYTF. CDR3 sequence (DNA): TGTGCCAGCAGTGCGTCTCCCCAACCTAACTATGGCTACACCTTC. The chain has TRBV2 and TRBJ1-2, with D unclear. V was trimmed by 4 bases and J by 0 bases, leaving 12 bases between them. Germline V lookup: CDR1 SNHLY, CDR2 FYNNEI. This CDR3 is 15 amino acids long.

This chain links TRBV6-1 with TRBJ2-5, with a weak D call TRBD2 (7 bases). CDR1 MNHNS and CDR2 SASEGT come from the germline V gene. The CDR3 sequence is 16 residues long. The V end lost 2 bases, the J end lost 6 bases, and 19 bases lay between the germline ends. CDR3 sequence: CASSEYLGGGPKTQYF. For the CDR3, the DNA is TGTGCCAGCAGTGAATATTTGGGGGGGGGCCCGAAGACCCAGTACTTC.